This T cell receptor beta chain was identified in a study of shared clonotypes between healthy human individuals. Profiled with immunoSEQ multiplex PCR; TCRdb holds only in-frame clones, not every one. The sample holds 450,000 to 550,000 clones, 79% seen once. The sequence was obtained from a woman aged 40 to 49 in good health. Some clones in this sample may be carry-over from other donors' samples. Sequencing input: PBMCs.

The CDR3 here is CASSQSPQGAYEQYF. The CDR3 DNA reads TGCGCCAGCAGCCAATCACCCCAGGGGGCCTACGAGCAGTACTTC. V gene TRBV4-3 combines with J gene TRBJ2-7; the match to TRBD1 covers 7 bases. V dropped 2 bases and J dropped 2; count of bases not matched to a gene: 6. The CDR3 is 15 residues long. Germline V CDR1 and CDR2: LGHNA, YSLEER.